This note documents a single T cell receptor beta chain sequence. These data come from a study of technical replicates of blood from several donors. CDR1 is SNHLY and CDR2 is FYNNEI in the germline V gene. The CDR3 sequence is 13 residues long. The germline V and J ends were trimmed by 4 bases and 3 bases, with 9 bases remaining between them. The method was immunoSEQ multiplex PCR; TCRdb's version includes in-frame clones alone and lacks a portion of them. The sample carries some 82,000 clones, around 94% recorded once. This sequence joins TRBV2 and TRBJ1-1; D might be TRBD1 (6 bases). The sequence came from a human donor in good health. The sample comprised T cells isolated from PBMCs. CDR3 nucleotide sequence: TGTGCCAGCAGTGGGGAGGGGGACACTGAAGCTTTCTTT. It is translated as CASSGEGDTEAFF.